Below, 9 T cell receptor beta chains from the same sample are listed, as sequenced in a study of T-cell memory formation after mild COVID-19. TCRdb itself ran the 5' RACE reads through MiXCR, one entry per CDR3 protein. The table shows 150,000 to 200,000 distinct CDR3 sequences, with approximately 10% occurring only once. Sequenced: PBMCs or a T cell subset sorted from them (not recorded which). These TCRs come from a man in his late teens or twenties who had mild COVID-19 (a few samples of this study predate the infection). Cell type and time point are not known.

This clonotype was seen more than once but under ten times. The rearrangement links TRBV5-1 to TRBJ2-2; TRBD1 agrees at 7 bases. The junction had 8 bases not matched to a gene; V was cut back by 0 bases and J by 6 bases. This CDR3 comprises 16 residues. The germline V gene encodes CDR1 SGHRS and CDR2 YFSETQ. The chain's CDR3 is CASSLGQGPGAGELFF. In DNA, the CDR3 is TGCGCCAGCAGCTTGGGACAGGGTCCCGGCGCCGGGGAGCTGTTTTTT. The complete variable domain, with remaining parts taken from reference TRBV5-1 and TRBJ2-2, reads KAGVTQTPRYLIKTRGQQVTLSCSPISGHRSVSWYQQTPGQGLQFLFEYFSETQRNKGNFPGRFSGRQFSNSRSEMNVSTLELGDSALYLCASSLGQGPGAGELFFGEGSRLTVL.

This clonotype has a handful of counts. This rearrangement joins TRBV11-2 to TRBJ1-1; D might be TRBD1 (6 bases). V was pared by 6 bases and J by 4 bases, with 12 bases between. In germline, CDR1 is SGHAT, CDR2 FQNNGV. There are 13 residues in the CDR3. CDR3 DNA: TGTGCCAGCAGAGAACAGGGCTTCACTGAAGCTTTCTTT. This codes for CASREQGFTEAFF.

This sequence joins TRBV7-3 and TRBJ1-2; the D gene is possibly TRBD1 (6 bases). CDR1 SGHTA and CDR2 FQGTGA come from the germline V gene. The CDR3 is made up of 13 amino acids. V lost 3 bases to trimming and J lost 8 bases, with 13 bases between them. The CDR3 here is CASSLSLGGGYTF. CDR3 coding DNA: TGTGCCAGCAGCTTGTCCCTGGGGGGCGGCTACACCTTC.

The CDR3 coding sequence is TGCGCCAGCAGCCCGGGGGCCACAGGGCCAGAGACCCAGTACTTC. As protein: CASSPGATGPETQYF. The genes are TRBV5-1 and TRBJ2-5; the D gene could be TRBD1 or TRBD2 (6 bases each). V was cut by 4 bases and J by 4 bases, with 17 bases left in between. Germline values: CDR1 SGHRS, CDR2 YFSETQ. The CDR3 totals 15 residues.

This clonotype was counted between two and nine times. The rearrangement links TRBV7-8 to TRBJ1-1, with 9 bases fitting TRBD1. Germline loops: CDR1 SGHVS, CDR2 FQNEAQ. The CDR3 has 15 amino acids. J gave up 4 bases and V 5 bases, and 8 bases lay outside the gene matches. The CDR3, as DNA: TGTGCCAGCAGCATCACAGGGGGCGCGGGCACTGAAGCTTTCTTT. This gives the protein CASSITGGAGTEAFF.

Ten or more counts support this clonotype. The rearrangement joins TRBV20-1 to TRBJ2-1, with TRBD2 matching 7 bases. CDR1 is DFQATT, CDR2 SNEGSKA, per germline (reference sequence). The CDR3 loop spans 14 amino acids. Trimming took 5 bases from V and 7 from J; bases not matched to a gene: 11. The CDR3 loop is CSAQAGTLRNEQFF. Written as DNA, the CDR3 is TGCAGTGCTCAAGCGGGGACTCTAAGGAATGAGCAGTTCTTC.

This clonotype came up a few times. V usage is TRBV20-1 and J usage is TRBJ2-5, with D maybe TRBD2 (5 bases). The V gene's germline CDR1 is DFQATT and CDR2 SNEGSKA (reference sequence). Trimming removed 4 bases at V and 5 bases at J, with 11 bases between. The CDR3 is made up of 12 amino acids. The CDR3 here is CSANGDRETQYF. The CDR3 nucleotides are TGCAGTGCTAACGGGGATCGGGAGACCCAGTACTTC.

The V call is TRBV30, the J call TRBJ1-1, with a possible D match to TRBD1 (5 bases). CDR3 length: 13 amino acids. CDR1 is GTSNPN, CDR2 SVGIG, per germline (reference sequence). Trimming took off 2 bases at V and 7 bases at J, with 14 bases between the two ends. CDR3 nucleotides: TGTGCCTGGAGTTGGAGACAGCAGAGTGAAGCTTTCTTT. Protein: CAWSWRQQSEAFF.

V is TRBV12-3 or TRBV12-4 and J is TRBJ1-1; D call uncertain. V lost 6 bases, J lost 5 bases, and 13 bases lay in between. This CDR3 has 13 residues. The DNA for the CDR3 is TGTGCCAGCAGACCGACACGAATAACTGAAGCTTTCTTT. Translated, it gives CASRPTRITEAFF.